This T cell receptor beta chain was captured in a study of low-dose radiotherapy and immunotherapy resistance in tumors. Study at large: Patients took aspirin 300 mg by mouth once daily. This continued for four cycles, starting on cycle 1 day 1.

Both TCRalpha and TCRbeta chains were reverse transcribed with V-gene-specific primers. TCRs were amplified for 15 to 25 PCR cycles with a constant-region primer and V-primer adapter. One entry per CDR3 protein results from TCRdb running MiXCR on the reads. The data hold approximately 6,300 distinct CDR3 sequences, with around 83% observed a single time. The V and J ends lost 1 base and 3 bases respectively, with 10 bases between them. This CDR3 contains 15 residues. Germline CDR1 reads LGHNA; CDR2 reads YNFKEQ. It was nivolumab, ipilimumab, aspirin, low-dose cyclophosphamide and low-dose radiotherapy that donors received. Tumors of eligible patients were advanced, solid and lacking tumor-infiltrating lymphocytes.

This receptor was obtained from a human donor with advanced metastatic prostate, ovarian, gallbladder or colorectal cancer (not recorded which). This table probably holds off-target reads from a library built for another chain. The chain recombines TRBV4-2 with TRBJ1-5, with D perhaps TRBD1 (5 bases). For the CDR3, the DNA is TGTGCCAGCAGCCAAGCGGGGCAGACCAATCAGCCCCAGCATTTT. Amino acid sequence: CASSQAGQTNQPQHF.